The clone carrying this T cell receptor beta chain was counted only a few times. J gave up 9 bases and V 4 bases, and 4 bases lay outside the gene matches. The CDR3 has 12 amino acids. CDR1 and CDR2 (germline): SQVTM, ANQGSEA. The sample belongs to a study of cytomegalovirus exposure and HLA in healthy donors. The PCR contained 60 Vbeta and 13 Jbeta primers. Sequencing used immunoSEQ multiplex PCR; TCRdb keeps in-frame clones, though not all of them. The sample includes about 120,000 clones, around 60% of them seen just once. The TCR was taken from a woman between 40 and 50 years old in good health and CMV-seropositive. This chain joins TRBV29-1 and TRBJ2-1; TRBD2 agrees at 9 bases. Sample: PBMCs. CDR3 amino acids: CSVVASGIEQFF. The CDR3 region has the DNA TGCAGCGTTGTCGCTAGCGGGATTGAGCAGTTCTTC.